The T cell receptor beta chain described here comes from a study of blood T cell repertoires in COVID-19. Per the original data handling: The authors estimated nucleated cell counts from reference gene primer amplification. The protocol was immunoSEQ multiplex PCR, while the TCRdb copy is restricted to in-frame clones and leaves out a portion. The V and J calls and the clone size are those of that table, but D and trimming were determined from the DNA. The sample contains about 73,000 clones, 82% of which appear only once. The CDR3 totals 12 residues. V shed 1 base and J shed 11 bases, with 10 bases lying between them. From germline, CDR1 is SGHTA and CDR2 FQGNSA.

V and J are TRBV7-2 and TRBJ2-3; perhaps TRBD1 as D (6 bases). The material sequenced was peripheral blood. The receptor comes from a woman aged 55-70 years with acute or convalescent COVID-19. The CDR3 DNA sequence: TGTGCCAGCAGCTTAGTAAAGGGGGAGCAGTATTTT. It codes for CASSLVKGEQYF. The full variable domain, in which reference TRBV7-2 and TRBJ2-3 provide the parts outside the CDR3, is GAGVSQSPSNKVTEKGKDVELRCDPISGHTALYWYRQSLGQGLEFLIYFQGNSAPDKSGLPSDRFSAERTGGSVSTLTIQRTQQEDSAVYLCASSLVKGEQYFGPGTRLTVL.